The T cell receptor (beta chain) described here comes from a study of beta chain features in type 1 diabetes. What was sequenced were expressed TCRB transcripts, since all of the isolated RNA had been reverse transcribed. Profiled with immunoSEQ multiplex PCR; TCRdb holds only in-frame clones, not every one. The sample consists of hundreds of thousands of clones, around a sixth of them appearing once. The CDR3 is made up of 19 amino acids. Germline V lookup: CDR1 SGHDN, CDR2 FVKESK. Trimming removed 0 bases from V and 5 bases from J, with 25 bases in between. The clonotype originates from a man aged 18 to 35 in good health. The V call is TRBV14, the J call TRBJ1-2, with D possibly matching TRBD1 (5 bases). Sample: naive CD4+ T cells from blood. Here the CDR3 reads CASSQEVGWVGDVRYGYTF. The CDR3 bases are TGTGCCAGCAGCCAAGAGGTCGGATGGGTAGGGGACGTACGGTATGGCTACACCTTC.